These 6 T cell receptor beta chains were all obtained from the same sample, sequenced in a study of human T cells and chemical hapten exposure. Time point described: pre-sensitization, week 0. Treatment here: therapeutic diphenylcyclopropenone sensitization with weekly scalp DPC. TCRdb fed the RACE reads into MiXCR, producing one record per CDR3 protein. The table has 240,000 or so distinct CDR3 sequences, about 9% seen once. The sample in question was whole blood, obtained in connection with sensitization to the hapten diphenylcyclopropenone (DPC). The receptors shown here come from a woman aged 40 to 55 with alopecia areata. Some clones in this sample may be carry-over from other donors' samples.

There are a few counts of this clonotype. The J gene is TRBJ2-1, the V gene TRBV7-9; 11 nucleotides align to TRBD2. Per germline, CDR1 SEHNR and CDR2 FQNEAQ (reference sequence). CDR3 length: 18 amino acids. V lost 2 bases, J lost 3 bases, and 9 bases stayed unmatched. The chain's CDR3 is CASSLPPRTSGSYNEQFF. The CDR3 nucleotides are TGTGCCAGCAGCTTACCACCCCGAACTAGCGGGAGCTACAATGAGCAGTTCTTC.

V gene TRBV10-3 combines with J gene TRBJ1-5; 7 nucleotides align to TRBD1. This CDR3 has 14 amino acids. The germline V gene has CDR1 ENHRY and CDR2 SYGVKD. J was trimmed by 6 bases and V by 4 bases; bases with no gene match: 6. The CDR3 protein is CAISGQGGGQPQHF. The CDR3 bases are TGTGCCATCAGTGGACAGGGAGGCGGTCAGCCCCAGCATTTT.

The chain couples TRBV20-1 to TRBJ2-3; no definite D call. The CDR3 consists of 13 residues. Looked up from germline, CDR1 is DFQATT and CDR2 is SNEGSKA (reference sequence). V lost 3 bases, J lost 2 bases, and 9 bases lay in between. The CDR3 here is CSASEFSTDTQYF. The CDR3 region has the DNA TGCAGTGCTAGTGAGTTCTCCACAGATACGCAGTATTTT.

This chain joins TRBV6-5 and TRBJ1-3; 7 positions agree with TRBD1. In germline, CDR1 is MNHEY, CDR2 SVGAGI. The CDR3 covers 17 residues. With V trimmed by 6 bases and J by 0 bases, 11 bases remained unmatched. DNA of the CDR3: TGTGCCAGCAGGCTCACCGGGACAGACTCCTCTGGAAACACCATATATTTT. It codes for CASRLTGTDSSGNTIYF.

The rearrangement uses TRBV6-2 or TRBV6-3 and TRBJ2-2, with D tentatively TRBD1 (5 bases). Germline V CDR1 and CDR2: MNHEY, SVGEGT. The V end was cut by 4 bases, the J end by 0 bases, with 9 bases between. This CDR3 spans 15 amino acids. The CDR3 sequence is CASSSGAANTGELFF. Written as DNA, the CDR3 is TGTGCCAGCAGTTCTGGGGCCGCGAACACCGGGGAGCTGTTTTTT.

This clonotype was observed a few times. CDR3 bases: TGTGCCAGCAGTTCTATATGGGGGAACCAAGAGACCCAGTACTTC. Amino acid sequence: CASSSIWGNQETQYF. The chain has TRBV28 and TRBJ2-5, with D possibly called TRBD1 or TRBD2 (5 bases each). This CDR3 spans 15 amino acids. Per the germline V gene, CDR1 is MDHEN and CDR2 is SYDVKM. Trimming left V 4 bases short and J 0 bases short, with 12 bases between.